A single sample is the source of the 27 T cell receptor beta chains below, sequenced in a study of T cell changes during pregnancy in multiple sclerosis. Clones were read by immunoSEQ multiplex PCR, and TCRdb kept only the in-frame ones, dropping some. The data show 66,000 or so clones, approximately 90% seen once. The sample consisted of peripheral blood, taken in the first trimester of pregnancy. The origin of the receptors is a female donor in good health, enrolled as a control in a pregnancy study.

DNA of the CDR3: TGTGCCAGCAGCTTGTACCCCGGGACGGGGGTAAACGAGCAGTACTTC. Protein sequence: CASSLYPGTGVNEQYF. The chain recombines TRBV5-6 with TRBJ2-7, with a weak D call TRBD2 (6 bases). The germline V gene has CDR1 SGHDT and CDR2 YYEEEE. The CDR3 is 16 residues long. Trimming cost V 1 base and J 5 bases, with 19 bases left between them.

The V and J genes are TRBV6-6 and TRBJ2-3; 11 bases map to TRBD1. CDR1 and CDR2 from the germline V gene are MNHNY and SVGAGI (reference sequence). V shed 6 bases and J 6 bases; nucleotides not matched to a gene: 5. The CDR3 is 14 amino acids. This chain's CDR3 is CASRIGTGGDTQYF. In nucleotides, the CDR3 is TGTGCCAGCAGAATCGGGACAGGGGGGGATACGCAGTATTTT.

This sequence joins TRBV5-1 and TRBJ1-1; 7 bases fit TRBD1. CDR1 is SGHRS, CDR2 YFSETQ, per germline. The CDR3 covers 15 residues. V gave up 5 bases and J gave up 5 bases; unmatched junction bases: 12. CDR3 loop: CASRWGTDAFTEAFF. DNA of the CDR3: TGCGCCAGCAGGTGGGGGACAGATGCGTTTACTGAAGCTTTCTTT.

The chain uses TRBV29-1 and TRBJ1-1; a possible D gene is TRBD1 (5 bases). Germline lookup yields CDR1 SQVTM and CDR2 ANQGSEA. V lost 6 bases to trimming and J lost 5 bases, with 10 bases between them. This CDR3 region has 11 residues. The CDR3 spells CSVLRGTEAFF. As DNA, the CDR3 is TGCAGCGTACTAAGGGGTACTGAAGCTTTCTTT.

The chain has TRBV19 and TRBJ2-2; 10 bases are a match to TRBD1. Per the germline V gene, CDR1 is LNHDA and CDR2 is SQIVND (reference sequence). The junction had 5 bases not matched to a gene; V was cut back by 4 bases and J by 0 bases. The CDR3 runs to 17 residues. CDR3 amino acids: CASSKDRGFANTGELFF. The DNA for the CDR3 is TGTGCCAGTAGTAAGGACAGGGGGTTCGCGAACACCGGGGAGCTGTTTTTT.

The V call is TRBV7-2, the J call TRBJ2-7; TRBD1 matches 7 bases. Germline CDR1 and CDR2: SGHTA and FQGNSA. After removal of 5 bases from V and 2 bases from J, the junction contained 9 bases not matched to a gene. The CDR3 length is 15 residues. This CDR3 reads CASSDPGQYPYEQYF. Here the CDR3 DNA reads TGTGCCAGCAGCGACCCGGGACAGTACCCCTACGAGCAGTACTTC.

The CDR3: CASSGGSSGANVLTF. DNA for the CDR3: TGTGCCAGCAGCGGTGGGAGCTCTGGGGCCAACGTCCTGACTTTC. The chain joins TRBV9 to TRBJ2-6; the D gene is possibly TRBD2 (5 bases). The CDR3 covers 15 residues. Germline V gene data show CDR1 as SGDLS and CDR2 as YYNGEE. Trimming stripped 3 bases from V and 0 bases from J, with 7 bases between.

The J gene is TRBJ1-1, the V gene TRBV21-1. TRBV21-1 is a documented pseudogene. The CDR3 contains 11 residues. This chain's CDR3 is CASGRNTEAFF. CDR3 coding DNA: TGTGCCAGCGGGAGGAACACTGAAGCTTTCTTT.

This clone was detected only once. The chain links TRBV5-4 to TRBJ2-3, with TRBD2 matching over 7 bases. Trimming cost V 3 bases and J 3 bases; bases outside gene matches: 7. From germline, CDR1 is SGHNT and CDR2 YYREEE (reference sequence). The CDR3 loop spans 15 amino acids. In nucleotides, the CDR3 is TGTGCCAGCAGCTGGGGGGGGGTCAGGACAGATACGCAGTATTTT. Translated: CASSWGGVRTDTQYF.

This clone was detected only once. The chain couples TRBV7-3 to TRBJ2-5; 9 bases map to TRBD1. Germline V gene data show CDR1 as SGHTA and CDR2 as FQGTGA. Unmatched junction bases numbered 13, after V lost 8 bases and J lost 3 bases. The CDR3 runs 16 residues. CDR3 protein: CASRTGTGSRKETQYF. Written as DNA, the CDR3 is TGTGCCAGCCGGACCGGGACAGGGAGCAGAAAAGAGACCCAGTACTTC.

This chain connects TRBV11-2 to TRBJ1-2; 8 bases agree with TRBD1. Germline assignment: CDR1 SGHAT and CDR2 FQNNGV. The J segment lost 3 bases and the V segment lost 5 bases, leaving 8 bases of the junction unmatched. This CDR3 has 15 residues. CDR3 DNA: TGTGCCAGCAGCGGGGTGGTCAGGGGGCACTATGGCTACACCTTC. Its protein product is CASSGVVRGHYGYTF.

CDR3 bases: TGTGCCAGCAGCATCCGTGCGGCGGACACTGAAGCTTTCTTT. Translated: CASSIRAADTEAFF. The V and J genes are TRBV7-2 and TRBJ1-1; D unresolved. V was clipped by 5 bases and J by 3 bases, with 13 bases between them. Germline lookup yields CDR1 SGHTA and CDR2 FQGNSA. This CDR3 has 14 residues.

This rearrangement joins TRBV29-1 to TRBJ2-2; tentatively, D is TRBD2 (5 bases). V shed 2 bases and J shed 4 bases, with 17 bases lying between them. From germline, CDR1 is SQVTM and CDR2 ANQGSEA. This CDR3 contains 16 residues. CDR3: CSVERADVRGTGELFF. The DNA of the CDR3 is TGCAGCGTTGAAAGGGCCGACGTACGGGGCACCGGGGAGCTGTTTTTT.

The V gene is TRBV5-4, the J gene TRBJ2-1; TRBD2 aligns across 9 bases. The CDR3 sequence is 15 residues long. Germline CDR1 and CDR2: SGHNT and YYREEE (reference sequence). V was pared by 0 bases and J by 7 bases, with 5 bases of the junction left unmatched. The CDR3 here is CASSLESGGWNEQFF. The CDR3 DNA follows: TGTGCCAGCAGCTTGGAGAGCGGGGGGTGGAATGAGCAGTTCTTC. Variable domain in full (rest from reference TRBV5-4 and TRBJ2-1): ETGVTQSPTHLIKTRGQQVTLRCSSQSGHNTVSWYQQALGQGPQFIFQYYREEENGRGNFPPRFSGLQFPNYSSELNVNALELDDSALYLCASSLESGGWNEQFFGPGTRLTVL.

The chain combines TRBV13 with TRBJ2-3; TRBD2 is a possible D gene (6 bases). Germline V lookup: CDR1 PRHDT, CDR2 FYEKMQ (reference sequence). This CDR3 comprises 14 residues. Trimming shortened V by 6 bases and J by 0 bases, and 10 bases separated the two germline ends. The CDR3 nucleotides read TGTGCCAGCAGTACCGGGGGAAGCACAGATACGCAGTATTTT. Its protein product is CASSTGGSTDTQYF.

The gene calls are TRBV9 and TRBJ2-3, with TRBD2 matching over 7 bases. Per the germline V gene, CDR1 is SGDLS and CDR2 is YYNGEE. V dropped 0 bases and J dropped 6; count of bases not matched to a gene: 7. The CDR3 contains 15 residues. The CDR3 sequence: CASSVGGGGADTQYF. The CDR3 DNA is TGTGCCAGCAGCGTAGGGGGGGGAGGCGCGGATACGCAGTATTTT.

The chain links TRBV6-5 to TRBJ1-2; D is possibly TRBD1 (5 bases). This CDR3 region has 14 residues. V lost 2 bases, J lost 4 bases, and 11 bases lay in between. CDR1 is MNHEY and CDR2 is SVGAGI in the germline V gene. The DNA of the CDR3 is TGTGCCAGCAGTTACCGGGGGTCCGGCTATGGCTACACCTTC. Encoded protein: CASSYRGSGYGYTF.

Points on this clone: Germline and junction disagree at one end, which may indicate a read error. The rearrangement links TRBV28 to TRBJ1-2, with D possibly matching TRBD1 (6 bases). The germline V gene encodes CDR1 MDHEN and CDR2 SYDVKM. The CDR3 covers 14 residues. The CDR3 DNA follows: TGTGCCAGCAGTTACTCGGGGCCCCTGGACAGACACCGGTTC. Translating gives CASSYSGPLDRHRF.

The V gene is TRBV20-1, the J gene TRBJ2-5; D possibly corresponds to TRBD2 (5 bases). Germline V gene data show CDR1 as DFQATT and CDR2 as SNEGSKA (reference sequence). Trimming cost V 5 bases and J 3 bases, with 7 bases left between them. This CDR3 contains 11 residues. The CDR3 DNA is TGCAGTGCTCTCGGGGAAGAGACCCAGTACTTC. Protein: CSALGEETQYF.

The chain carries TRBV27 and TRBJ1-2; D gene uncertain. Germline CDR1 reads MNHEY; CDR2 reads SMNVEV (reference sequence). The CDR3 is 13 amino acids. With 5 bases removed from V and 1 base from J, the gap between germline ends came to 8 bases. The CDR3 sequence is CASSPRLNYGYTF. CDR3 nucleotides: TGTGCCAGCAGTCCCCGACTTAACTATGGCTACACCTTC.

Only one count was recorded for this clone. The rearrangement joins TRBV27 to TRBJ1-2, with TRBD1 matching 8 bases. Trimming at V came to 8 bases and at J to 0 bases, leaving 5 bases not matched to a gene. Germline values: CDR1 MNHEY, CDR2 SMNVEV (reference sequence). This CDR3 contains 14 residues. The CDR3 protein is CASGTGVANYGYTF. DNA of the CDR3: TGTGCCAGCGGGACAGGAGTTGCTAACTATGGCTACACCTTC.

The V call is TRBV6-1, the J call TRBJ1-4, with D tentatively TRBD1 (5 bases). Trimming stripped 5 bases from V and 3 bases from J, with 10 bases between. Germline values: CDR1 MNHNS, CDR2 SASEGT. The CDR3 consists of 14 residues. The CDR3 is CASSQGSANEKLFF. The DNA of the CDR3 is TGTGCCAGCAGTCAGGGTTCGGCTAATGAAAAACTGTTTTTT.

The chain couples TRBV19 to TRBJ1-2, with 7 nucleotides matching TRBD1. Germline lookup yields CDR1 LNHDA and CDR2 SQIVND (reference sequence). V gave up 5 bases and J gave up 4 bases; unmatched junction bases: 7. The CDR3 covers 14 residues. Here the CDR3 DNA reads TGTGCCAGTAGTTCAGGGGGTATACTCTATGGCTACACCTTC. The encoded protein is CASSSGGILYGYTF.

Remarks on this clone: A junction end diverges from the germline sequence, so it may reflect a read error. V usage is TRBV29-1 and J usage is TRBJ1-2; 7 bases are a match to TRBD1. From germline, CDR1 is SQVTM and CDR2 ANQGSEA. The CDR3 has 13 residues. The CDR3 nucleotides are TGCAGCGCTGACAGGGCATCTAATTATGGCTACACCTTC. This sequence encodes CSADRASNYGYTF.

This chain uses TRBV5-1 with TRBJ2-3, with 8 bases aligning to TRBD1. The CDR3 runs 17 residues. The V gene end was trimmed by 1 base and the J gene end by 2 bases; junction bases not matched to a gene: 9. In germline, CDR1 is SGHRS, CDR2 YFSETQ. The CDR3 protein is CASSLWGQGAATDTQYF. As DNA, the CDR3 is TGCGCCAGCAGCTTGTGGGGTCAGGGGGCAGCCACAGATACGCAGTATTTT.

This chain joins TRBV10-3 and TRBJ2-7; D uncertain. V gave up 0 bases and J gave up 4 bases, with 16 bases separating them. In germline, CDR1 is ENHRY, CDR2 SYGVKD. The CDR3 is 16 amino acids. CDR3 sequence reads: CAISESRLLSRYEQYF. CDR3 sequence (DNA): TGTGCCATCAGTGAGTCGCGTCTCCTCTCGCGGTACGAGCAGTACTTC.

This rearrangement joins TRBV25-1 to TRBJ2-7; weak D call: TRBD2 (7 bases). Germline CDR1 MGHDK, CDR2 SYGVNS. The CDR3 runs to 14 residues. V dropped 0 bases and J dropped 6 bases, with 12 bases sitting between them. CDR3 residues: CASSEYGGAGEQYF. The CDR3 region has the DNA TGTGCCAGCAGTGAATATGGGGGGGCGGGCGAGCAGTACTTC.